This passage covers 3 T cell receptor beta chains from one sample sequenced in a study of CD8 T cells in ankylosing spondylitis. One entry per CDR3 protein results from TCRdb running MiXCR on the 5' RACE reads. The sample yields some 300,000 distinct CDR3 sequences, roughly 20% seen once. The sequencing sample was made of blood, either unsorted or a sorted T cell fraction (not recorded which). The receptors derive from a female donor with ankylosing spondylitis or in good health (not recorded which).

The chain joins TRBV5-6 to TRBJ2-3; a weak D match, TRBD2 (5 bases). V was pared by 2 bases and J by 5 bases, with 21 bases between. The germline V gene encodes CDR1 SGHDT and CDR2 YYEEEE. This CDR3 is 17 amino acids long. This CDR3 is CASSFKVSPGAGDTQYF. The CDR3, as DNA: TGTGCCAGCAGCTTTAAAGTCTCCCCGGGTGCGGGAGATACGCAGTATTTT. The full variable domain, in which reference TRBV5-6 and TRBJ2-3 provide the parts outside the CDR3, is DAGVTQSPTHLIKTRGQQVTLRCSPKSGHDTVSWYQQALGQGPQFIFQYYEEEERQRGNFPDRFSGHQFPNYSSELNVNALLLGDSALYLCASSFKVSPGAGDTQYFGPGTRLTVL.

This clonotype was recorded a few times. This chain uses TRBV20-1 with TRBJ2-1; D gene ambiguous. Trimming pared 0 bases from V and 3 bases from J, leaving 24 bases between. This CDR3 region has 19 residues. Germline V gene lookup returns CDR1 DFQATT and CDR2 SNEGSKA (reference sequence). The CDR3 nucleotides are TGCAGTGCTAGAGATCAAGGCGGATGGGCTTCCTTTCGCTACAATGAGCAGTTCTTC. Protein: CSARDQGGWASFRYNEQFF.

This chain connects TRBV20-1 to TRBJ1-1; D not certain. Germline V gene sequence: CDR1 DFQATT, CDR2 SNEGSKA (reference sequence). The CDR3 runs 13 residues. V was pared by 6 bases and J by 2 bases, with 13 bases between. The CDR3 sequence: CSAPPHGNTEAFF. In nucleotides, the CDR3 is TGCAGTGCCCCGCCCCACGGCAACACTGAAGCTTTCTTT.